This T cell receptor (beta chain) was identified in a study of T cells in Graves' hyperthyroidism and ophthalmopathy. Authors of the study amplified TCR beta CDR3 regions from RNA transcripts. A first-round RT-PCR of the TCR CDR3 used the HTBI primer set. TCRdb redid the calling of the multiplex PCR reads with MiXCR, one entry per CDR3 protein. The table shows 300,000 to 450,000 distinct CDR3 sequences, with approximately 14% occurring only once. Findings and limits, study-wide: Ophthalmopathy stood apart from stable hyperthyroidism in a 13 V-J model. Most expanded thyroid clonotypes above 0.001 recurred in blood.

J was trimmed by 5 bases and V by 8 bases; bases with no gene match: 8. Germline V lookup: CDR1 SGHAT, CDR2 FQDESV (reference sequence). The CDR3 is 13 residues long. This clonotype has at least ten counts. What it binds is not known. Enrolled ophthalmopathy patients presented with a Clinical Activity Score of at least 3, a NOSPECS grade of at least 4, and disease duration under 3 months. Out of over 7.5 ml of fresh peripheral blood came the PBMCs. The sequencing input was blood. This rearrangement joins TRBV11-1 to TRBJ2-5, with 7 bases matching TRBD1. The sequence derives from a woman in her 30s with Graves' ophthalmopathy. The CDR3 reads CASESDRVETQYF. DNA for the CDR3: TGTGCCAGCGAATCTGACAGGGTTGAGACCCAGTACTTC.